This T cell receptor (beta chain) was documented in a study of patients and donors after allogeneic stem cell transplantation (TCRdb year 2020). Library prep was done by RT-PCR. Data came from a NextSeq 550. TCRdb handled the public reads itself, with Q25 trimming in fastp and clone calling in MiXCR, and kept productive beta chains. Rows matching on CDR3 protein sequence are summarized as one entry with the most common DNA and genes. This sample gives about 160,000 distinct CDR3 sequences in total; roughly 24% of them show up just once. The top ten clonotypes cover around 26% of the sample. With respect to this clonotype: It lacks a known antigen. The record has no base qualities; no much larger clone is one base away.

The CDR3, from cysteine to phenylalanine, totals 15 residues. Only the CDR3 DNA is retained, 45 bases long and in frame from the first base. From the germline V gene, CDR1 is SGHTA and CDR2 is FQGNSA. V and J lose 0 bases and 7 bases, and a span of 13 bases separates them. Sequencing was performed on blood, either unsorted or a sorted T cell fraction (not recorded which). The sequence came from a human donor who was either an allogeneic HSCT recipient or a stem cell or donor lymphocyte infusion donor (not recorded which). It is not recorded whose cells these are; they may come from a transplant donor. The sequence is built from TRBV7-2 and TRBJ2-1; confidence is insufficient to name the D gene. The CDR3 region has the sequence CASSLATQPQNEQFF. In nucleotides, the sequence is TGTGCCAGCAGCTTAGCGACCCAGCCTCAAAATGAGCAGTTCTTC.